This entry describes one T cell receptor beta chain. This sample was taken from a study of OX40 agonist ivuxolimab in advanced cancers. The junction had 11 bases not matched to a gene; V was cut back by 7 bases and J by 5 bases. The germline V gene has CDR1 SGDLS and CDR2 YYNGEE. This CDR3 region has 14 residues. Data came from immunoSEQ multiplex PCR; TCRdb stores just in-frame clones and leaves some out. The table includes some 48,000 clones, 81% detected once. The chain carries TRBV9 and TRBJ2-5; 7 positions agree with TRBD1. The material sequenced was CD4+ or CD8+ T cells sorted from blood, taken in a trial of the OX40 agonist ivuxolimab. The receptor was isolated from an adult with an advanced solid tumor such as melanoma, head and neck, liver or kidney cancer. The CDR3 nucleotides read TGTGCCAGCTCTACAGGGGATTATGATGAGACCCAGTACTTC. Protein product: CASSTGDYDETQYF.